This TCR beta chain was obtained from a study of T cell repertoires in cytomegalovirus infection. TCRdb reprocessed the reads with MiXCR, giving one entry per CDR3 protein. Of 50,000 or so distinct CDR3 sequences detected, about a fifth appear once; the ten largest clones hold roughly 53%. The V end lost 5 bases, the J end lost 3 bases, and 16 bases lay between the germline ends. Germline V CDR1 and CDR2: SEHNR, FQNEAQ (reference sequence). This CDR3 comprises 15 residues. This clonotype has a count of ten or more. Antigen: not known. The specimen was CD8+ T cells from cultured PBMCs, collected from culture after CMV antigen stimulation. This clonotype was obtained from a human donor in good health (CMV status not recorded). Some clones in this sample may be carry-over from other donors' samples. This chain uses TRBV7-9 with TRBJ1-2; possible D gene TRBD1, 5 bases. This CDR3 reads CASSPGWGEDYGYTF. CDR3 coding DNA: TGTGCCAGCAGCCCAGGGTGGGGCGAAGACTATGGCTACACCTTC.